This TCR beta chain appears in the sequencing data of a study of breast tumors, draining lymph nodes, adjacent tissues. Findings and limits, study-wide: Luminal-like breast cancer showed significantly higher tumor–nontumor repertoire similarity than basal-like. Most tumor T cells seemingly derive from lymph node, then expand in tumor. Compared with lymph nodes, tumors were less diverse; compared with nontumor tissue, more.

Trimming took 2 bases from V and 4 from J, leaving 9 bases between them. The CDR3 loop spans 14 amino acids. CDR1 and CDR2 (germline): LGHNA, YSLEER. This clonotype was detected only a few times. Its target is not known. MiXCR, run by TCRdb on the multiplex PCR reads, gives a single entry per CDR3 protein. The table shows approximately 250,000 distinct CDR3 sequences, with around 35% occurring only once. Breast cancer patients provided tissue from their axillary draining lymph nodes. This TCR derives from a female donor with breast cancer. Some clones in this sample may be carry-over from other donors' samples. The sequenced sample was axillary lymph node tissue. The V call is TRBV4-3, the J call TRBJ1-5; the D gene is possibly TRBD1 (5 bases). In DNA, the CDR3 is TGCGCCAGCAGCCAAAGCGGGGGTAATCAGCCCCAGCATTTT. Amino acid sequence: CASSQSGGNQPQHF.